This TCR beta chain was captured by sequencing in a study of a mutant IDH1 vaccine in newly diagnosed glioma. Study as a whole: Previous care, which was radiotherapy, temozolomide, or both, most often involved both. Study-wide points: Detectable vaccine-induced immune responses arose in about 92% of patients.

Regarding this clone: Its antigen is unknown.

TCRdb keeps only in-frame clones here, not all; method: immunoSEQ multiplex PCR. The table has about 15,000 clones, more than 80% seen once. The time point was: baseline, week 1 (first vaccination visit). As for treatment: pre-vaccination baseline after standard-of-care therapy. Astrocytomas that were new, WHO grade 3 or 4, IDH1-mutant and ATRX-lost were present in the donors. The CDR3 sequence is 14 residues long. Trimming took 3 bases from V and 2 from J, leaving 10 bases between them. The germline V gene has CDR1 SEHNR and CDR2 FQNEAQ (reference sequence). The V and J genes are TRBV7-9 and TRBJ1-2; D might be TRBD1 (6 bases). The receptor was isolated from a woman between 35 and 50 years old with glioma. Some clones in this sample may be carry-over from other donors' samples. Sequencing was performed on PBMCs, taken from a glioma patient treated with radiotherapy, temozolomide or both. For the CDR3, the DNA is TGTGCCAGCAGCTTCGGGCAGGGGAACTATGGCTACACCTTC. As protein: CASSFGQGNYGYTF.